This T cell receptor beta chain is from a study of blood T cells in healthy people across ages. Study conclusions and caveats: Long-lived donors carried more naive CD4+ cells and greater diversity than aged donors.

Germline CDR1 MNHEY, CDR2 SVGEGT. CDR3 size: 16 residues. J was trimmed by 9 bases and V by 2 bases; bases with no gene match: 10. This clonotype was seen a few times. Its antigen remains unknown. Alongside a J-beta primer mix, a sample-barcoded 5' primer served in a second PCR lasting about 7 to 11 cycles. From the 5' RACE reads, TCRdb called clonotypes with MiXCR, one entry per CDR3 protein. The sample has more than 650,000 distinct CDR3 sequences; around a fifth are singletons. V gene TRBV6-2 or TRBV6-3 combines with J gene TRBJ2-1; TRBD2 matches at 10 bases. Sequencing was done on a sample of blood. This receptor was obtained from a man in his sixties or seventies in good health. The CDR3 coding sequence is TGTGCCAGCAGTTACGTAAGGCTAGCGGGAGCAGCTGAGCAGTTCTTC. Translated: CASSYVRLAGAAEQFF.